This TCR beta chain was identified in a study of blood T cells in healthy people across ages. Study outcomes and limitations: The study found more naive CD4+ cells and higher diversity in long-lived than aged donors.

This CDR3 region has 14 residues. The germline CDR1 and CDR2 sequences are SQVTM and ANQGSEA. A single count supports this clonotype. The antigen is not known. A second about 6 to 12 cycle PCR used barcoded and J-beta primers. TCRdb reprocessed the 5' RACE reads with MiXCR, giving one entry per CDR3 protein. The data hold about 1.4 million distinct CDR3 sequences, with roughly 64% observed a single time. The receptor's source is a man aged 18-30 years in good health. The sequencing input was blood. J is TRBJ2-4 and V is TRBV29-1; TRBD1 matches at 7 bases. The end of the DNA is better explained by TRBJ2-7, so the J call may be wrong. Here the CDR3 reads CSVEAQGIYYEQYF. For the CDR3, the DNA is TGCAGCGTTGAGGCACAGGGGATCTACTACGAGCAGTACTTC.